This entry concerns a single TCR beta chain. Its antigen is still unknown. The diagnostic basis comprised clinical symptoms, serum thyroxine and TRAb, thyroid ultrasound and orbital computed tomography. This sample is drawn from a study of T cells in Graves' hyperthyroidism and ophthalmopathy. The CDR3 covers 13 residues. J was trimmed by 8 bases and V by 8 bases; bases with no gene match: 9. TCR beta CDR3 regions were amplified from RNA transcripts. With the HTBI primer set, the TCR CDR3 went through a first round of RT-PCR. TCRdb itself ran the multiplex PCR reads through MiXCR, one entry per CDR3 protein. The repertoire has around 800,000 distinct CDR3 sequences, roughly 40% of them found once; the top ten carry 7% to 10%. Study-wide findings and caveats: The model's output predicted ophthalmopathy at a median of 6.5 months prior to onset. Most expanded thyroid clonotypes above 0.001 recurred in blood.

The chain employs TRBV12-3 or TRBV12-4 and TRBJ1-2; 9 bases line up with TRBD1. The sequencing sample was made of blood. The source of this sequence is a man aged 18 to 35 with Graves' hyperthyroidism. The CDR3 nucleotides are TGTGCCAGCGGCGAGGGACAGGGCCAAGGCTACACCTTC. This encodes CASGEGQGQGYTF.